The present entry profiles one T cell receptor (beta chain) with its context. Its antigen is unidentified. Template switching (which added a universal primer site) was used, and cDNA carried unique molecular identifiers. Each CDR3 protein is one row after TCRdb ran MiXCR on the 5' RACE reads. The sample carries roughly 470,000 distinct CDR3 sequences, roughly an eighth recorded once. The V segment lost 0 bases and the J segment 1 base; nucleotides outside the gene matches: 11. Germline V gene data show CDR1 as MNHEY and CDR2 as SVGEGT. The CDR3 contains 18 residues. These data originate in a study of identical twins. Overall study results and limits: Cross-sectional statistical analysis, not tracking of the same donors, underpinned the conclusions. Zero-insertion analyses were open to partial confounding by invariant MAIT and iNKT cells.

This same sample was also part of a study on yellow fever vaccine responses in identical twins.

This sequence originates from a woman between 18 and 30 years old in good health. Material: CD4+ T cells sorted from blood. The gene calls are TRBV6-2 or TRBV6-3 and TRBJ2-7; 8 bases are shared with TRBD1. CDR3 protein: CASSYSVIRDRRSYEQYF. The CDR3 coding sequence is TGTGCCAGCAGTTACTCGGTAATCCGGGACAGGCGATCCTACGAGCAGTACTTC.